There are a few counts of the clone carrying this T cell receptor beta chain. Its antigen is still unknown. The entry originates in a study of cytomegalovirus exposure and HLA in healthy donors. Study observations and caveats: The finding came from a later analysis; first-cohort TCR clusters tended to co-occur in the 110 or so validation repertoires. Rare TCR sequences dominated, though some public TCRs recurred in many donors.

V was shortened by 3 bases and J by 7 bases, with 13 bases between the two germline ends. Germline V gene sequence: CDR1 SGHVS, CDR2 FQNEAQ. CDR3 size: 14 residues. The protocol was immunoSEQ multiplex PCR, while the TCRdb copy is restricted to in-frame clones and leaves out a portion. Of around 200,000 clones in the sample, approximately 84% were seen once. This rearrangement joins TRBV7-8 to TRBJ1-5; D is unclear. The TCR was taken from a woman under 30 in good health and CMV-seropositive. The sample taken for sequencing was PBMCs. CDR3: CASSLSVRGQPQHF. The CDR3 nucleotides read TGTGCCAGCAGCTTGTCGGTCAGAGGCCAGCCCCAGCATTTT.